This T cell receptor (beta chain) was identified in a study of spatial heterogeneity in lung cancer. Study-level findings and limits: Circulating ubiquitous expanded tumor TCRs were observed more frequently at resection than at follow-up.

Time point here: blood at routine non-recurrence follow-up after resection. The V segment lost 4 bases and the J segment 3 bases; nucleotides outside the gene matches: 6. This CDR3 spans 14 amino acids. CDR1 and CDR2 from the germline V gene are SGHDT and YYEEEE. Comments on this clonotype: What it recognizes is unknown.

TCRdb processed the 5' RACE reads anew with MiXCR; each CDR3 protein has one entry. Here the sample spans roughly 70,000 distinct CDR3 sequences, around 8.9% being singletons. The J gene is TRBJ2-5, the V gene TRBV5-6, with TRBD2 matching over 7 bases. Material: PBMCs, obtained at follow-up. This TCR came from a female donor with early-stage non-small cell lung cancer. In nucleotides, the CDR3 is TGTGCCAGCAGCCCGACTAGCAGAGAAGAGACCCAGTACTTC. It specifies CASSPTSREETQYF.